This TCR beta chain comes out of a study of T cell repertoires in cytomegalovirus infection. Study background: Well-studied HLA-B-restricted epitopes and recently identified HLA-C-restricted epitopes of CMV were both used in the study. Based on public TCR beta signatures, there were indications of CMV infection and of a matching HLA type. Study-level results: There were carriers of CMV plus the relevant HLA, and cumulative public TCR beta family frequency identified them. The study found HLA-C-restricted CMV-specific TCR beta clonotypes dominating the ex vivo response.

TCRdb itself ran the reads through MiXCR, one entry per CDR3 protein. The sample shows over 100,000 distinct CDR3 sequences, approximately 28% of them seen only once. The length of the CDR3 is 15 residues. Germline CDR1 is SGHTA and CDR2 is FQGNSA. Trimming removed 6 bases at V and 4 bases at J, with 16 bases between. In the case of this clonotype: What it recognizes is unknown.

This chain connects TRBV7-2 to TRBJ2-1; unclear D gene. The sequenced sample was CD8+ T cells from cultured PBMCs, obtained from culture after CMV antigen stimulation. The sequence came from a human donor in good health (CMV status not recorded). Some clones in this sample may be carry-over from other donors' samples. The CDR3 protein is CASSSLPSVYNEQFF. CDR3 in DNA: TGTGCCAGCAGTTCCCTCCCGAGCGTATACAATGAGCAGTTCTTC. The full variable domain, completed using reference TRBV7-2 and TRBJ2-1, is GAGVSQSPSNKVTEKGKDVELRCDPISGHTALYWYRQSLGQGLEFLIYFQGNSAPDKSGLPSDRFSAERTGGSVSTLTIQRTQQEDSAVYLCASSSLPSVYNEQFFGPGTRLTVL.